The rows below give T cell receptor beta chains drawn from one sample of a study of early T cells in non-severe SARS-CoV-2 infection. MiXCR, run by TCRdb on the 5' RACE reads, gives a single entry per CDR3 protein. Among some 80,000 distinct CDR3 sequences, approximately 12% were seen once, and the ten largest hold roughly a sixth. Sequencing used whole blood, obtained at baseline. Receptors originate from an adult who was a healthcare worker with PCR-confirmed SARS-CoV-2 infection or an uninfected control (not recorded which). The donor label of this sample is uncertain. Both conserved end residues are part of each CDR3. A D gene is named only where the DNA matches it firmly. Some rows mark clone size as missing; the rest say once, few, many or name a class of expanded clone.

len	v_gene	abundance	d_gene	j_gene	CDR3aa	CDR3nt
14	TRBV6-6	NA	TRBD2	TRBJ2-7	CASRTSSGGPEQYF	TGTGCCAGCAGGACAAGTAGCGGGGGGCCCGAGCAGTACTTC
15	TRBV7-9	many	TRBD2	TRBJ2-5	CASSPGLAEEETQYF	TGTGCCAGCAGTCCGGGACTAGCGGAGGAAGAGACCCAGTACTTC
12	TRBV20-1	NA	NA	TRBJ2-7	CSAREGQDEQYF	TGCAGTGCTAGAGAGGGGCAGGACGAGCAGTACTTC
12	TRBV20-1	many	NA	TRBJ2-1	CSGRVPYNEQFF	TGCAGTGGCCGGGTTCCCTACAATGAGCAGTTCTTC
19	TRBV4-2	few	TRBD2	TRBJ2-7	CASSQSLAGTSGRAYEQYF	TGTGCCAGCAGCCAATCCCTTGCCGGGACTAGCGGGAGGGCCTACGAGCAGTACTTC
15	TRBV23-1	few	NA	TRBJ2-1	CAVSPGSGSENEQFF	TGCGCCGTCTCCCCCGGGTCAGGGTCTGAGAATGAGCAGTTCTTC
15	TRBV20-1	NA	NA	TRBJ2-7	CSARDSNGEGYEQYF	TGCAGTGCTAGAGATTCGAACGGGGAAGGGTACGAGCAGTACTTC
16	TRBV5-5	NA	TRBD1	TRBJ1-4	CASSPSQGAFNEKLFF	TGTGCCAGCAGTCCATCACAGGGGGCGTTTAATGAAAAACTGTTTTTT
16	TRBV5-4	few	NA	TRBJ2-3	CASSRESGSGTDTQYF	TGTGCCAGCAGCCGCGAGAGCGGGTCCGGCACAGATACGCAGTATTTT
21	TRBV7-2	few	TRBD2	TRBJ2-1	CASSLNGGSVRGGSSYNEQFF	TGTGCCAGCAGCTTAAATGGAGGTAGTGTACGCGGCGGGAGCTCCTACAATGAGCAGTTCTTC
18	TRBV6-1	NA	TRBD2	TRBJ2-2	CASSERRLAGPNTGELFF	TGTGCCAGCAGTGAGCGAAGACTAGCGGGTCCGAACACCGGGGAGCTGTTTTTT
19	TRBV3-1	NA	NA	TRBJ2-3	CASSQDMRLVGAPADTQYF	TGTGCCAGCAGCCAAGATATGAGGCTAGTGGGGGCCCCCGCAGATACGCAGTATTTT
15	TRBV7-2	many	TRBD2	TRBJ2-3	CASGSSGTQTDTQYF	TGTGCCAGCGGGTCTAGCGGGACGCAAACAGATACGCAGTATTTT
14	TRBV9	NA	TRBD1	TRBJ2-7	CASSPRTGEGEQYF	TGTGCCAGCAGCCCCAGGACAGGCGAAGGTGAGCAGTACTTC
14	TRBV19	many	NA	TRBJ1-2	CASSRPINNYGYTF	TGTGCCAGTAGTAGACCTATAAACAACTATGGCTACACCTTC
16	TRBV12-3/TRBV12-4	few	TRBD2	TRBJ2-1	CATKGVAGGRYNEQFF	TGTGCCACTAAGGGGGTTGCGGGAGGCAGATACAATGAGCAGTTCTTC
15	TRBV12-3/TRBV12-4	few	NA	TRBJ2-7	CASSLAGPGGNEQYF	TGTGCCAGCAGTTTAGCGGGGCCCGGAGGCAACGAGCAGTACTTC
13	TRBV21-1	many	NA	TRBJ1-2	CASSMDRGNGYTF	TGTGCCAGCAGCATGGACAGGGGCAATGGCTACACCTTC
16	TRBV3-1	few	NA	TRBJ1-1	CASSQVAGGMNTEAFF	TGTGCCAGCAGCCAAGTTGCGGGGGGAATGAACACTGAAGCTTTCTTT
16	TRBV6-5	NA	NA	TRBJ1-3	CASSLTGSSSGNTIYF	TGTGCCAGCAGTCTCACAGGGTCCAGCTCTGGAAACACCATATATTTT
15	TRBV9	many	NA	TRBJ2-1	CASSVEGRLYNEQFF	TGTGCCAGCAGCGTAGAGGGCAGACTCTACAATGAGCAGTTCTTC
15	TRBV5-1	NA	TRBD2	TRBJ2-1	CASSLAPSSGNEQFF	TGCGCCAGCAGCTTGGCCCCGTCTAGCGGCAATGAGCAGTTCTTC
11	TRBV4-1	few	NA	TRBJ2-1	CASSRNNEQFF	TGCGCCAGCAGCCGAAACAATGAGCAGTTCTTC
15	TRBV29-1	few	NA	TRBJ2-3	CSASARSNTADTQYF	TGCAGCGCTTCGGCCCGATCCAACACGGCAGATACGCAGTATTTT
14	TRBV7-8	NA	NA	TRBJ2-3	CASSLRGKTDTQYF	TGTGCCAGCAGCTTAAGGGGGAAAACAGATACGCAGTATTTT
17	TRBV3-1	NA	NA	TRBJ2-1	CASSQRGGGAIYNEQFF	TGTGCCAGCAGCCAGCGGGGCGGCGGGGCTATATACAATGAGCAGTTCTTC
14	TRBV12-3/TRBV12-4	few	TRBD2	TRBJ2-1	CASSLSGSGNEQFF	TGTGCCAGCAGTTTGAGCGGGAGTGGTAATGAGCAGTTCTTC
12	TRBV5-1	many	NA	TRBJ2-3	CASSLEAYTQYF	TGCGCCAGCAGCTTGGAGGCGTATACGCAGTATTTT
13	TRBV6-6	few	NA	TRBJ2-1	CASSYLRNNEQFF	TGTGCCAGCAGTTACCTAAGAAACAATGAGCAGTTCTTC
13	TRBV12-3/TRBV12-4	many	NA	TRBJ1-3	CASTLNSGNTIYF	TGTGCCAGCACCCTGAACTCTGGAAACACCATATATTTT
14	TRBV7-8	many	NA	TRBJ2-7	CASSLEGGVGEQYF	TGTGCCAGCAGCTTGGAAGGAGGGGTGGGCGAGCAGTACTTC
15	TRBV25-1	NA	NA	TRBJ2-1	CASSSGPNSYNEQFF	TGTGCCAGCAGTAGCGGGCCCAACTCCTACAATGAGCAGTTCTTC
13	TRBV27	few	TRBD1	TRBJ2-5	CASSGDRGETQYF	TGTGCCAGCAGCGGGGACAGGGGCGAGACCCAGTACTTC
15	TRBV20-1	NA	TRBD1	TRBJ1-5	CSAITGGAGTDTQHF	TGCAGTGCGATTACAGGGGGCGCAGGCACAGATACGCAGCATTTT
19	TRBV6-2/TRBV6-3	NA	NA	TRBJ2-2	CATRGLLAFSESNTGELFF	TGTGCCACCCGGGGATTACTAGCTTTCTCCGAATCAAACACCGGGGAGCTGTTTTTT